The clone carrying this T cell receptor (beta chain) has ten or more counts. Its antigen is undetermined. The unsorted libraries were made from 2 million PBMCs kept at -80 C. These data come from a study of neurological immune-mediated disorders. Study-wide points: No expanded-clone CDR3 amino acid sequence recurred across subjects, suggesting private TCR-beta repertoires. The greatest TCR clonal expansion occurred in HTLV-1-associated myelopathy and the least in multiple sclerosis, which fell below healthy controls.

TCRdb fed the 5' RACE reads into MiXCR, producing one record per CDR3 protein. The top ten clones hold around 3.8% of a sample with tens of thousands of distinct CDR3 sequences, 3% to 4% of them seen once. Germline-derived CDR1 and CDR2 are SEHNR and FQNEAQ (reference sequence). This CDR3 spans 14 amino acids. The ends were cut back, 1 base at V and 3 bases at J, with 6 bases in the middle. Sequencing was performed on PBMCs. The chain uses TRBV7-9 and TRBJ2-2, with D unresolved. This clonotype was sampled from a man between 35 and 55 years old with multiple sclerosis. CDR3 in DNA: TGTGCCAGCAGCTTAGGACTGTACACCGGGGAGCTGTTTTTT. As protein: CASSLGLYTGELFF.